These T cell receptor beta chains were read from a single sample in a study of CXCR3-negative and CXCR3-positive naive CD8 T cells. TCRdb reworked the 5' RACE reads into one entry per CDR3 protein, no DNA. The table for this sample gives about 98,000 distinct CDR3 sequences. Sequencing was done on a sample of naive CXCR3+ CD8+ T cells from blood. These TCRs come from a human donor in good health. Some clones in this sample may be carry-over from other donors' samples. CDR3s include the opening cysteine and the closing phenylalanine or tryptophan. The size of a clone is reported for some rows only, either as once, few or many, or as a class for expanded clones.

cdr3_aa	j_call	cdr3_length	v_call	clone_size
CASSQDGSNYGYTF	TRBJ1-2	14	TRBV4-3	-
CASSQGFSEQYF	TRBJ2-7	12	TRBV4-2	medium-sized
CASSSTPQETMNTEAFF	TRBJ1-1	17	TRBV12-3/TRBV12-4	-
CASQGIDSDTEAFF	TRBJ1-1	14	TRBV5-1	-
CASSFPSVTYNEQFF	TRBJ2-1	15	TRBV7-9	-
CSAPVEGLGTEAFF	TRBJ1-1	14	TRBV20-1	-
CSVEVWGQGTYEQYF	TRBJ2-7	15	TRBV29-1	-
CASSQDLVRHGQETQYF	TRBJ2-5	17	TRBV14	-
CASSQDPDGSTDTQYF	TRBJ2-3	16	TRBV4-3	-
CASSRQSSGANVLTF	TRBJ2-6	15	TRBV7-9	-
CASSFASRGKTDTQYF	TRBJ2-3	16	TRBV5-4	-
CASSSDRDPFF	TRBJ2-1	11	TRBV28	-
CASSYGPLGGGQETQYF	TRBJ2-5	17	TRBV6-5	-
CSVVGTGVSEQYF	TRBJ2-7	13	TRBV29-1	-
CASSPSGGIRPSGFQETQYF	TRBJ2-5	20	TRBV11-2	-
CASSQAGEPPSQSYGYTF	TRBJ1-2	18	TRBV7-7	-
CASSPGTSWGFYNEQFF	TRBJ2-1	17	TRBV7-2	-
CASSWSRDSPYEQYF	TRBJ2-7	15	TRBV6-6	-
CSVDGGGDYEQYF	TRBJ2-7	13	TRBV29-1	-
CASSSSDRGREETQYF	TRBJ2-5	16	TRBV6-5	-
CASRPEQGAGYGYTF	TRBJ1-2	15	TRBV6-5	-
CASSLDGVNEQFF	TRBJ2-1	13	TRBV5-1	-
CSVAGGSYTEAFF	TRBJ1-1	13	TRBV29-1	-
CASSLPSRTGIQYNEQFF	TRBJ2-1	18	TRBV7-9	-
CASSLSNGWGEQFF	TRBJ2-1	14	TRBV27	-
CASCTQGWGGDNEQFF	TRBJ2-1	16	TRBV6-2/TRBV6-3	-
CAISESGSGGNEQFF	TRBJ2-1	15	TRBV10-3	-
CSPLDGGEADTQYF	TRBJ2-3	14	TRBV29-1	-